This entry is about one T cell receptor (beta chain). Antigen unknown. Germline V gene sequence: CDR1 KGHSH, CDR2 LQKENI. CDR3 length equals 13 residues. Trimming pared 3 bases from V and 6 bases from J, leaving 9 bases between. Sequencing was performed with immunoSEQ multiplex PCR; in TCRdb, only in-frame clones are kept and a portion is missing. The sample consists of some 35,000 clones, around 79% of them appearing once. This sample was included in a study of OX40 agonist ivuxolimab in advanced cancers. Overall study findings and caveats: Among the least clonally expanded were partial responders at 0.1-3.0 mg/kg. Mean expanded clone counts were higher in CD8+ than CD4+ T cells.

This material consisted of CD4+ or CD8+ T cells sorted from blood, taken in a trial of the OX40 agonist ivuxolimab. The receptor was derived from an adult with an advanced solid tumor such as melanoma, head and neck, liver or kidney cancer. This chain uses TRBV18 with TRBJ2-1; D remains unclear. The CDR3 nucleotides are TGTGCCAGCTCACCCCCCGAGCGCAATGAGCAGTTCTTC. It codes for CASSPPERNEQFF.